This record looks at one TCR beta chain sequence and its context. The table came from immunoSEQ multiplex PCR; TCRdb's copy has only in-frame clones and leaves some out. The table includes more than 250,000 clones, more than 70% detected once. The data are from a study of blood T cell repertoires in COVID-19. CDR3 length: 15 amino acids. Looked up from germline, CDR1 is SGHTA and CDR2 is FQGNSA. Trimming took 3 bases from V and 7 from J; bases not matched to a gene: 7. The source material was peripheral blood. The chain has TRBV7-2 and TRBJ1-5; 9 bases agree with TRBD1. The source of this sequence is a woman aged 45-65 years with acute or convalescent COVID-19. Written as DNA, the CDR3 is TGTGCCAGCAGCTTTGGACAGGGGACGCGGCAGCCCCAGCATTTT. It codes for CASSFGQGTRQPQHF.